This T cell receptor beta chain is drawn from a study of technical replicates of blood from a handful of donors. Data came from immunoSEQ multiplex PCR; TCRdb stores just in-frame clones and leaves some out. The sample includes about 70,000 clones, 85% to 95% seen only once; the top ten take about 0.25%. This CDR3 has 14 residues. Trimming took 3 bases from V and 4 from J, leaving 12 bases between them. CDR1 is SNHLY, CDR2 FYNNEI, per germline. The origin of this receptor is a human donor in good health. What was sequenced was T cells isolated from PBMCs. The chain combines TRBV2 with TRBJ1-2, with D unclear. CDR3 protein: CASSDRGSLYGYTF. The CDR3 nucleotides are TGTGCCAGCAGTGACCGCGGCAGCCTCTATGGCTACACCTTC.